Listed here is a single T cell receptor (beta chain). The antigen is undetermined. Then a second PCR, running about 7 to 11 cycles, was carried out with a sample-barcoded 5' primer and a J-beta primer mix. Every cDNA molecule bore a tag from a template-switch adaptor containing 12 random nucleotides. MiXCR, run by TCRdb on the 5' RACE reads, gives a single entry per CDR3 protein. The table records hundreds of thousands of distinct CDR3 sequences, around 30% of them present only once. V was cut by 3 bases and J by 10 bases, with 21 bases left in between. CDR1 and CDR2 from the germline V gene are WSHSY and SAAADI. This CDR3 comprises 15 residues. These data belong to a study of blood T cells in healthy people across ages. Whole-study context: Capture via template switching afforded approximately one barcoded beta molecule per two T cells.

General observations from the study: The diversity estimates, figures obtained from one million T cells, were considered underestimates. Naive CD4+ cell counts and diversity both ran higher in long-lived than in aged donors.

Material for sequencing was blood. The clonotype originates from an elderly woman in good health. The chain carries TRBV10-2 and TRBJ1-1, with a possible D match to TRBD1 (5 bases). The CDR3 protein is CASSELPAGKSAAFF. In DNA, the CDR3 is TGCGCCAGCAGTGAACTTCCGGCAGGGAAATCGGCAGCTTTCTTT.